The 5 T cell receptor beta chains below all came from one sample that was sequenced in a study of cytomegalovirus exposure and HLA in healthy donors. PCR amplification relied on 60 Vbeta primers (plus 13 Jbeta primers). Here immunoSEQ multiplex PCR was the method, and the copy in TCRdb shows in-frame clones only, minus some. Of 250,000 to 350,000 clones listed, roughly 85% are singletons. Sequences were obtained from PBMCs. All receptors come from a man aged 35-49 years in good health and CMV-seropositive.

This chain joins TRBV28 and TRBJ2-1; 7 bases line up with TRBD2. CDR1 and CDR2 from the germline V gene are MDHEN and SYDVKM. The CDR3 has 16 amino acids. V lost 4 bases and J lost 2; bases outside the gene matches: 8. The CDR3 loop is CASSSLAEAPYNEQFF. In DNA, the CDR3 is TGTGCCAGCAGTTCCCTAGCGGAGGCCCCCTACAATGAGCAGTTCTTC.

The J gene is TRBJ2-6, the V gene TRBV28; TRBD1 might be the D (5 bases). V dropped 2 bases and J dropped 0 bases, with 11 bases sitting between them. Germline V gene sequence: CDR1 MDHEN, CDR2 SYDVKM. The CDR3 has 17 amino acids. The CDR3 bases are TGTGCCAGCAGTTTAATACAGGCTCTCTCTGGGGCCAACGTCCTGACTTTC. Residues: CASSLIQALSGANVLTF.

The CDR3, as DNA: TGTGCCAGCATCGCCCTGGGACAGGCCGGCAAAAACATTCAGTACTTC. Amino acid sequence: CASIALGQAGKNIQYF. The rearrangement links TRBV5-6 to TRBJ2-4, with TRBD1 matching 8 bases. Trimming removed 6 bases from V and 3 bases from J; junction bases left unmatched: 11. CDR1 is SGHDT and CDR2 is YYEEEE in the germline V gene. CDR3 size: 16 residues.

The chain uses TRBV11-2 and TRBJ2-7; 9 bases map to TRBD2. CDR1 is SGHAT, CDR2 FQNNGV, per germline. This CDR3 has 15 amino acids. The junction had 3 bases not matched to a gene; V was cut back by 1 base and J by 2 bases. The CDR3 sequence: CASSLASGVTYEQYF. The CDR3 DNA is TGTGCCAGCAGCTTAGCTAGCGGGGTCACCTACGAGCAGTACTTC.

J is TRBJ1-5 and V is TRBV29-1; D might be TRBD1 (6 bases). This CDR3 has 12 residues. V gave up 6 bases and J gave up 4 bases, with 10 bases separating them. Germline lookup yields CDR1 SQVTM and CDR2 ANQGSEA. The CDR3 region is CSVGQINQPQHF. The DNA of the CDR3 is TGCAGCGTCGGACAGATAAATCAGCCCCAGCATTTT.